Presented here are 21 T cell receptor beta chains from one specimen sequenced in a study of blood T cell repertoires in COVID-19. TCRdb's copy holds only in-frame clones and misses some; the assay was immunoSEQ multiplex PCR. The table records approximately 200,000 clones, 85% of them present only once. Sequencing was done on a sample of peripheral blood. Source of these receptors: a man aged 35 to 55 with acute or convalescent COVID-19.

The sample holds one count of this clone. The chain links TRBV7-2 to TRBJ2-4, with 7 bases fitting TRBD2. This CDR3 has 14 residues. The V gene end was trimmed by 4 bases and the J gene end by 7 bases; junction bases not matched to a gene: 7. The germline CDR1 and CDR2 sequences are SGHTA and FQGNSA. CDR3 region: CASSSGGIGNIQYF. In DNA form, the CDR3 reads TGTGCCAGCAGCTCCGGGGGGATCGGGAACATTCAGTACTTC.

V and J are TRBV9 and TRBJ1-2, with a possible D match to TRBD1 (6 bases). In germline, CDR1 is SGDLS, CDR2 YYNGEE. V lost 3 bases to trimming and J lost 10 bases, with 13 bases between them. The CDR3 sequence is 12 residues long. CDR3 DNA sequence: TGTGCCAGCAGCGGCACAGGGTGGGACTACACCTTC. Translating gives CASSGTGWDYTF.

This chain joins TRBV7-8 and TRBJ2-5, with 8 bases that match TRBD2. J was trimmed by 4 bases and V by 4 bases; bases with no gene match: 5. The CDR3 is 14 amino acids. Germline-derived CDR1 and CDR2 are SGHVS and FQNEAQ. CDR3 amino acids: CASSSGGNPETQYF. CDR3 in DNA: TGTGCCAGCAGCTCGGGAGGGAACCCAGAGACCCAGTACTTC.

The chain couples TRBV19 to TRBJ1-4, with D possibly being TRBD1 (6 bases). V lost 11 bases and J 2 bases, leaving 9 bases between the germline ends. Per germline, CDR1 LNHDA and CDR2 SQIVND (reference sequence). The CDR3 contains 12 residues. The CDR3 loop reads CAVQGTNEKLFF. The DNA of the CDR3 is TGTGCCGTTCAGGGGACTAATGAAAAACTGTTTTTT.

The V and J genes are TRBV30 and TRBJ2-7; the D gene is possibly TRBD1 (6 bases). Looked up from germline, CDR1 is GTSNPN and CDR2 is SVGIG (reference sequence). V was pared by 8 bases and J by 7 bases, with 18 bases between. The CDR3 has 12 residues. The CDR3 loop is CAGTGIRLEQYF. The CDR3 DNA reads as TGTGCCGGAACAGGGATTCGTTTGGAGCAGTACTTC.

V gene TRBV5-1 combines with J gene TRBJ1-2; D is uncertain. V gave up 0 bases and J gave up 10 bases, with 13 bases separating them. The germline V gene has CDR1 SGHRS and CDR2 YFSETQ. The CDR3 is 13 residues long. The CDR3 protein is CASSLGGSVDYTF. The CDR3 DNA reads TGCGCCAGCAGCTTGGGTGGCAGCGTGGACTACACCTTC.

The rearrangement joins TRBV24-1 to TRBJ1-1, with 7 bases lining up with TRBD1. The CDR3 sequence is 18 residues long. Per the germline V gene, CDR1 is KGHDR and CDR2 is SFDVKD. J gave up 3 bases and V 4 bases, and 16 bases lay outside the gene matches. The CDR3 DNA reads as TGTGCCACCAGTGAGCTTCCGGACAGGAAGGAGGAGGACACTGAAGCTTTCTTT. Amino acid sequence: CATSELPDRKEEDTEAFF.

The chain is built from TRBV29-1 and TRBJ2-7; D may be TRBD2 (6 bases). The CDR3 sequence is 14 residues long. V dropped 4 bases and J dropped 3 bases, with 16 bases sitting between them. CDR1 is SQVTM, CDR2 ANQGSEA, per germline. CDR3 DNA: TGCAGCGTTGGTGAGGCATTGGGGGGCTACGAGCAGTACTTC. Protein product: CSVGEALGGYEQYF.

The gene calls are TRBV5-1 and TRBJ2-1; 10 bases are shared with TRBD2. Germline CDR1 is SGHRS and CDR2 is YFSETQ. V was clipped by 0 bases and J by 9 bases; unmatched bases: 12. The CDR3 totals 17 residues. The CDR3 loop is CASSLATGASGGPEQFF. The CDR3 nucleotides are TGCGCCAGCAGCTTGGCTACGGGTGCTAGCGGGGGCCCTGAGCAGTTCTTC.

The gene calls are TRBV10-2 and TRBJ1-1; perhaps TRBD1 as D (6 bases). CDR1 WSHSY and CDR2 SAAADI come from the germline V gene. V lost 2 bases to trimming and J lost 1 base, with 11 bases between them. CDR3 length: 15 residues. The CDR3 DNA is TGCGCCAGCAGTGAGCTCCAGACAGGGAACACTGAAGCTTTCTTT. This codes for CASSELQTGNTEAFF.

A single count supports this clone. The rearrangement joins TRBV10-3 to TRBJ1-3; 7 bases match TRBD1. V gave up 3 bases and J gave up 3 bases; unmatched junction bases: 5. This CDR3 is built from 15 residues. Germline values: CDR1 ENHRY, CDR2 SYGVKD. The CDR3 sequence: CAISDTGTVGNTIYF. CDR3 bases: TGTGCCATCAGTGACACCGGGACAGTTGGAAACACCATATATTTT.

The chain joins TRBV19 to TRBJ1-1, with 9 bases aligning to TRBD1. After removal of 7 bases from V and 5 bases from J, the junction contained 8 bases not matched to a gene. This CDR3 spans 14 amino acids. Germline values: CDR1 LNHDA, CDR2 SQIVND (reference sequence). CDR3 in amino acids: CASMNRGRRTEAFF. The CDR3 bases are TGTGCCAGTATGAACAGGGGGCGAAGGACTGAAGCTTTCTTT.

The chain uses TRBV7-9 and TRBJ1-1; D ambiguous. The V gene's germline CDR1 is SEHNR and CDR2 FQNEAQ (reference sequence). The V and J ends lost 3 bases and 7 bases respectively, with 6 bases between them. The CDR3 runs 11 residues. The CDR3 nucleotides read TGTGCCAGCAGCTTCCTCGGTGAAGCTTTCTTT. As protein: CASSFLGEAFF.

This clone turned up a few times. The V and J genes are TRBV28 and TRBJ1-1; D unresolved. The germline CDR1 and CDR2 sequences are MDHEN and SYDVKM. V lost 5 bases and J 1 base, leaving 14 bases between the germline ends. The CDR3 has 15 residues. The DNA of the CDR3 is TGTGCCAGCAGTGCACCGGGCGGGTCGAACACTGAAGCTTTCTTT. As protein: CASSAPGGSNTEAFF.

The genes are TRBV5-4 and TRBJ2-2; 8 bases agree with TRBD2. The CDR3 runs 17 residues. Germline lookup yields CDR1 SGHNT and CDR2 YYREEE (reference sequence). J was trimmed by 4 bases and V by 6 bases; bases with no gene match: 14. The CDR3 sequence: CASNLDRTGGLTGELFF. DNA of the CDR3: TGTGCCAGCAACCTGGACCGGACGGGGGGGCTCACCGGGGAGCTGTTTTTT. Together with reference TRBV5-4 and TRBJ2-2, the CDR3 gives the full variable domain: ETGVTQSPTHLIKTRGQQVTLRCSSQSGHNTVSWYQQALGQGPQFIFQYYREEENGRGNFPPRFSGLQFPNYSSELNVNALELDDSALYLCASNLDRTGGLTGELFFGEGSRLTVL.

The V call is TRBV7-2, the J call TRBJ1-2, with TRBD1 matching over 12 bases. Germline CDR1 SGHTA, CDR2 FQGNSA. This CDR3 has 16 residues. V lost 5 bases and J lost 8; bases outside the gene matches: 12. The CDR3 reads CASSPTPGQGASGYTF. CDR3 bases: TGTGCCAGCAGCCCGACCCCGGGACAGGGGGCGTCGGGCTACACCTTC.

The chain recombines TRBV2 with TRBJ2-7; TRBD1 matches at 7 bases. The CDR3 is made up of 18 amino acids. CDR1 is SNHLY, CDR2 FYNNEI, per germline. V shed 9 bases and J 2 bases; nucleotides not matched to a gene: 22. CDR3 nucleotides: TGTGCCAGAGTTCCTCGAGCACCCCGGGACAGCCTTCCCTACGAGCAGTACTTC. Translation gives CARVPRAPRDSLPYEQYF.

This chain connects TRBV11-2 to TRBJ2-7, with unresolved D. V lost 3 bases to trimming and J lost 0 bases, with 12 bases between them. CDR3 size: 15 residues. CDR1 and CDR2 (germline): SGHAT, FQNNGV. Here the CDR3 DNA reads TGTGCCAGCAGCTTTCCCCAGGCTGGCTCCTACGAGCAGTACTTC. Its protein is CASSFPQAGSYEQYF. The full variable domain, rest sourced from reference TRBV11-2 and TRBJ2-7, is EAGVAQSPRYKIIEKRQSVAFWCNPISGHATLYWYQQILGQGPKLLIQFQNNGVVDDSQLPKDRFSAERLKGVDSTLKIQPAKLEDSAVYLCASSFPQAGSYEQYFGPGTRLTVT.

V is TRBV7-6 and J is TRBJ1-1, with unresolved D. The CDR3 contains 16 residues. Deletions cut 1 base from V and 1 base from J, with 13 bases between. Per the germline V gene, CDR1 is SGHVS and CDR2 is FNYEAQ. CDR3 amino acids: CASSLVSRAWNTEAFF. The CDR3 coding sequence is TGTGCCAGCAGCTTAGTGTCGAGGGCGTGGAACACTGAAGCTTTCTTT. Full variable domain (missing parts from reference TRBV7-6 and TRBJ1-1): GAGVSQSPRYKVTKRGQDVALRCDPISGHVSLYWYRQALGQGPEFLTYFNYEAQQDKSGLPNDRFSAERPEGSISTLTIQRTEQRDSAMYRCASSLVSRAWNTEAFFGQGTRLTVV.

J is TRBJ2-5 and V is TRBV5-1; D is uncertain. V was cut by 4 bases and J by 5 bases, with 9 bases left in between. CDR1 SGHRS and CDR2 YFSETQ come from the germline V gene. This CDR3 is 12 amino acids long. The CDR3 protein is CASSRYYETQYF. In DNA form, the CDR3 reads TGCGCCAGCAGCCGCTACTACGAGACCCAGTACTTC.

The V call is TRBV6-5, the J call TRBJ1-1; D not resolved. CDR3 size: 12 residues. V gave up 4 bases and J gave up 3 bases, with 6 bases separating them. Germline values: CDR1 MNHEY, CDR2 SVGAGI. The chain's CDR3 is CASSSFDTEAFF. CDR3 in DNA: TGTGCCAGCAGTTCCTTTGACACTGAAGCTTTCTTT.